This entry features one T cell receptor beta chain sequence. This CDR3 is also generated by other DNA sequences in the sample. These data are taken from a study of blood T cell repertoires in COVID-19. At the level of the study: In each case, the material was cDNA or gDNA derived from T cells, B-cell-depleted T cells, or PBMCs.

Under the authors' procedure: How many nucleated cells were present was estimated from reference gene primer amplification. The assay was immunoSEQ multiplex PCR, and TCRdb's table has in-frame clones only and misses some. Clone size and V and J calls were adopted from that table, with D and trimming inferred from the DNA. The sample shows a few hundred thousand clones, 80% to 90% of them seen only once. Per germline, CDR1 SGHTA and CDR2 FQGTGA. CDR3 length: 14 residues. V lost 2 bases and J 7 bases, leaving 12 bases between the germline ends. Recruitment covered 20 to 25 US areas and drew participants whose ages spanned about 18 to 100 years. Each participant's cohort was designated according to participant-reported clinical history.

The chain employs TRBV7-3 and TRBJ2-1; maybe TRBD2 (5 bases). The specimen sequenced was PBMCs or T cells enriched from blood (not recorded which). The sequence derives from a man aged 18 to 30 who had recovered from COVID-19. CDR3 nucleotide sequence: TGTGCCAGCAGCTTATCCTCGAGCGGAAATGAGCAGTTCTTC. It encodes CASSLSSSGNEQFF.